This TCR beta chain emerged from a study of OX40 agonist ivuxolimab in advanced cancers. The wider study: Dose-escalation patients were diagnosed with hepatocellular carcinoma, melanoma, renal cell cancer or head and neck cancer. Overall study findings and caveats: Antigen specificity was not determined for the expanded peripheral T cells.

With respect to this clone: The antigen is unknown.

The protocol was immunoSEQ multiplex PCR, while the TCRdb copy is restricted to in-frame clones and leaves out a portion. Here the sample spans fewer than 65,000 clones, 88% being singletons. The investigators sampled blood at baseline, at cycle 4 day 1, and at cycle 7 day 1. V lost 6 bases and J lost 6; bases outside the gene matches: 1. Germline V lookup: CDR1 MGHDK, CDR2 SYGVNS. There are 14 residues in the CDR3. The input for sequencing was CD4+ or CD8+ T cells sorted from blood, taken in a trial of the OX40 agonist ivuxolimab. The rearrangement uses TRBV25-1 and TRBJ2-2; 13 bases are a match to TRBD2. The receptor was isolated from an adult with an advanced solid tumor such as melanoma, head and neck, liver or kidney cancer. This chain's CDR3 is CASSGLAGAGELFF. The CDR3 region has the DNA TGTGCCAGCAGCGGACTAGCGGGAGCCGGGGAGCTGTTTTTT.